This T cell receptor (beta chain) was sequenced during a study of cytomegalovirus exposure and HLA in healthy donors. Whole-study results and caveats: Presence/absence analyses assumed roughly uniform sequencing depth across donors.

The CDR3 contains 15 residues. V lost 0 bases, J lost 4 bases, and 10 bases lay in between. The germline V gene has CDR1 SGHRS and CDR2 YFSETQ. As concerns this clone: Its antigen remains unidentified.

Amplification used 60 Vbeta primers and 13 Jbeta primers. Some clones are missing from TCRdb's copy, which holds only in-frame ones; the method was immunoSEQ multiplex PCR. Among fewer than 200,000 clones, more than 9.5% were seen once, and the ten largest hold 7.8%. The TCR comes from a man aged 50-60 years in good health and CMV-seropositive. Sequencing was done on a sample of PBMCs. The gene calls are TRBV5-1 and TRBJ2-2; D possibly corresponds to TRBD2 (6 bases). This CDR3 is CASSLVRGGTGELFF. The CDR3 region has the DNA TGCGCCAGCAGCTTGGTGCGGGGAGGCACCGGGGAGCTGTTTTTT. The whole variable domain, remainder taken from reference TRBV5-1 and TRBJ2-2, is KAGVTQTPRYLIKTRGQQVTLSCSPISGHRSVSWYQQTPGQGLQFLFEYFSETQRNKGNFPGRFSGRQFSNSRSEMNVSTLELGDSALYLCASSLVRGGTGELFFGEGSRLTVL.